The next 22 T cell receptor beta chains were all read from a single sample in a study of cytomegalovirus exposure and HLA in healthy donors. The PCR contained 60 Vbeta and 13 Jbeta primers. Only in-frame clones appear in the TCRdb table, and some are missing; sequencing was by immunoSEQ multiplex PCR. The profile covers approximately 83,000 clones, with around 84% appearing a single time and 2% to 2.5% taken by the ten largest. Specimen: PBMCs. The receptors were gathered from a man aged 18 to 30 in good health and CMV-seronegative.

The rearrangement links TRBV15 to TRBJ1-5, with 11 bases lining up with TRBD1. V was clipped by 5 bases and J by 0 bases; unmatched bases: 6. This CDR3 is 17 amino acids long. Germline lookup yields CDR1 LNHNV and CDR2 YYDKDF (reference sequence). CDR3 DNA: TGTGCCACCAGCCGGACAGGGGGCACCTATAGCAATCAGCCCCAGCATTTT. Protein sequence: CATSRTGGTYSNQPQHF.

In DNA, the CDR3 is TGTGCCAGCAGCTTAGAAGTCTGGTCAGGGGGATTCAGCAATCAGCCCCAGCATTTT. Its protein is CASSLEVWSGGFSNQPQHF. The rearrangement uses TRBV7-8 and TRBJ1-5; 7 bases are a match to TRBD1. The CDR3 is made up of 19 amino acids. Trimming removed 1 base from V and 1 base from J; junction bases left unmatched: 13. CDR1 and CDR2 from the germline V gene are SGHVS and FQNEAQ.

CDR3 DNA: TGCGCCAGCAGCCAGGACTTGGCGGGGGGGAATGAGCAGTTCTTC. Translating it yields CASSQDLAGGNEQFF. V gene TRBV5-1 combines with J gene TRBJ2-1; TRBD2 matches at 9 bases. Germline CDR1 is SGHRS and CDR2 is YFSETQ. CDR3 length: 15 residues. The V segment lost 4 bases and the J segment 7 bases; nucleotides outside the gene matches: 9.

The V gene is TRBV9, the J gene TRBJ1-1; tentatively, D is TRBD1 (5 bases). In germline, CDR1 is SGDLS, CDR2 YYNGEE. Between the trimmed V and J ends, which lost 4 bases and 2 bases, there was a span of 9 bases. The CDR3 runs to 13 residues. The CDR3 coding sequence is TGTGCCAGCAGCCCGACAGACAACACTGAAGCTTTCTTT. It encodes CASSPTDNTEAFF.

The chain is built from TRBV30 and TRBJ2-6, with no clear D. This CDR3 contains 13 residues. V was shortened by 8 bases and J by 0 bases, with 8 bases between the two germline ends. The germline V gene has CDR1 GTSNPN and CDR2 SVGIG (reference sequence). The CDR3 sequence is CAELISGANVLTF. The CDR3 DNA reads TGTGCCGAACTGATCTCTGGGGCCAACGTCCTGACTTTC.

Comments on this clone: The germline gene is not matched at one end of the junction; a read error may be the cause. This chain connects TRBV6-5 to TRBJ2-7, with 9 bases aligning to TRBD1. Germline V CDR1 and CDR2: MNHEY, SVGAGI. CDR3 length: 14 residues. CDR3 loop: CTSSSGTGRYEQYF. The CDR3 DNA is TGTACCAGCAGTTCCGGGACAGGGCGCTACGAGCAGTACTTC.

The chain is built from TRBV6-5 and TRBJ2-1; perhaps TRBD1 as D (5 bases). The CDR3 is 13 amino acids. Germline values: CDR1 MNHEY, CDR2 SVGAGI. The V gene lost 5 bases and the J gene lost 0 bases, with 5 bases spanning the gap. This chain's CDR3 is CASSGASYNEQFF. CDR3 nucleotide sequence: TGTGCCAGCAGTGGGGCCTCCTACAATGAGCAGTTCTTC.

This clone was observed a handful of times. The V and J genes are TRBV11-2 and TRBJ1-1, with 8 bases that match TRBD1. Germline V gene sequence: CDR1 SGHAT, CDR2 FQNNGV. Trimming removed 4 bases from V and 5 bases from J; junction bases left unmatched: 9. The CDR3 spans 15 residues. This CDR3 is CASSSGTGGWTEAFF. Written as DNA, the CDR3 is TGTGCCAGCAGCTCTGGGACAGGAGGTTGGACTGAAGCTTTCTTT.

The chain couples TRBV6-5 to TRBJ2-5, with D maybe TRBD2 (6 bases). The CDR3 is 14 residues long. V lost 10 bases, J lost 7 bases, and 22 bases lay in between. Germline CDR1 reads MNHEY; CDR2 reads SVGAGI. The CDR3 sequence is CATGSPGLEGTQYF. The CDR3 DNA is TGTGCCACCGGGTCACCGGGACTCGAAGGGACCCAGTACTTC.

The CDR3 protein is CASSVTGEEQYF. In DNA form, the CDR3 reads TGTGCCAGCAGTGTCACAGGGGAAGAGCAGTACTTC. The chain joins TRBV6-6 to TRBJ2-7; TRBD1 matches 7 bases. Germline trimming cut 5 bases from V and 7 bases from J; bases unmatched to any gene: 5. The CDR3 spans 12 residues. From germline, CDR1 is MNHNY and CDR2 SVGAGI (reference sequence).

The chain links TRBV2 to TRBJ2-7, with a tentative D call TRBD1 (6 bases). The germline gives CDR1 SNHLY, CDR2 FYNNEI. V was pared by 5 bases and J by 5 bases, with 16 bases between. There are 14 residues in the CDR3. CDR3 loop: CASSITGTPDEQYF. The CDR3 nucleotides are TGTGCCAGCAGTATTACCGGGACACCCGACGAGCAGTACTTC.

CDR3 sequence: CASTLGGIYGYTF. CDR3 bases: TGTGCCAGCACCCTGGGGGGGATCTATGGCTACACCTTC. This rearrangement joins TRBV28 to TRBJ1-2; D is perhaps TRBD1 (5 bases). This CDR3 has 13 residues. Trimming pared 7 bases from V and 4 bases from J, leaving 13 bases between. The germline gives CDR1 MDHEN, CDR2 SYDVKM.

The chain couples TRBV19 to TRBJ2-5; D may be TRBD1 (5 bases). Germline-derived CDR1 and CDR2 are LNHDA and SQIVND (reference sequence). The CDR3 runs to 14 residues. Between the trimmed V and J ends, which lost 7 bases and 1 base, there was a span of 13 bases. The CDR3 sequence: CASKGRAPQETQYF. CDR3 bases: TGTGCCAGTAAGGGCAGGGCGCCCCAAGAGACCCAGTACTTC.

This clone was detected a few times. Other DNA sequences in this specimen translate into the identical CDR3. The rearrangement joins TRBV5-1 to TRBJ1-5; D may be TRBD1 (5 bases). This CDR3 is 14 amino acids long. V was clipped by 3 bases and J by 3 bases, with 10 bases between them. Germline V gene lookup returns CDR1 SGHRS and CDR2 YFSETQ. CDR3 nucleotides: TGCGCCAGCAGCTGGGGGGAGCTCAATCAGCCCCAGCATTTT. It encodes CASSWGELNQPQHF.

The genes are TRBV5-5 and TRBJ2-7; 8 nucleotides match TRBD1. This CDR3 is 13 amino acids long. The V gene end was trimmed by 6 bases and the J gene end by 7 bases; junction bases not matched to a gene: 9. Germline V CDR1 and CDR2: SGHKS, YYEKEE (reference sequence). The CDR3 coding sequence is TGTGCCAGCAACTCTAACAGGGGGAGGGAGCAGTACTTC. This encodes CASNSNRGREQYF. The whole variable domain, remainder taken from reference TRBV5-5 and TRBJ2-7, is DAGVTQSPTHLIKTRGQQVTLRCSPISGHKSVSWYQQVLGQGPQFIFQYYEKEERGRGNFPDRFSARQFPNYSSELNVNALLLGDSALYLCASNSNRGREQYFGPGTRLTVT.

J is TRBJ2-1 and V is TRBV15; D is uncertain. Trimming left V 6 bases short and J 6 bases short, with 27 bases between. The germline CDR1 and CDR2 sequences are LNHNV and YYDKDF (reference sequence). This CDR3 region has 18 residues. This CDR3 reads CATRNARPHRPTGNEQFF. DNA of the CDR3: TGTGCCACCAGGAATGCCCGGCCTCACCGACCTACGGGCAATGAGCAGTTCTTC.

This rearrangement joins TRBV29-1 to TRBJ2-3, with D unresolved. The CDR3 consists of 12 residues. Germline CDR1 is SQVTM and CDR2 is ANQGSEA. V gave up 4 bases and J gave up 1 base, with 6 bases separating them. CDR3 sequence (DNA): TGCAGCGTTGGAATAGGCACAGATACGCAGTATTTT. Protein product: CSVGIGTDTQYF.

The gene calls are TRBV2 and TRBJ2-1; 7 nucleotides agree with TRBD2. Germline V CDR1 and CDR2: SNHLY, FYNNEI. Unmatched junction bases numbered 6, after V lost 4 bases and J lost 6 bases. This CDR3 spans 14 amino acids. Here the CDR3 DNA reads TGTGCCAGCAGTGCGACACGCGGGGGCAATGAGCAGTTCTTC. Protein product: CASSATRGGNEQFF.

This clone has a single count. The chain uses TRBV6-1 and TRBJ2-5; tentative D call: TRBD1 (5 bases). The DNA end is more similar to TRBJ2-7, so the J call may be wrong. Germline CDR1 is MNHNS and CDR2 is SASEGT. The CDR3 totals 11 residues. The CDR3 here is CANGHHYEQYF. CDR3 coding DNA: TGTGCCAACGGACATCACTACGAGCAGTACTTC.

CDR3 in amino acids: CASTGAFINSPLHF. DNA for the CDR3: TGTGCCAGCACTGGGGCCTTTATTAATTCACCCCTCCACTTT. The chain combines TRBV2 with TRBJ1-6, with D possibly being TRBD1 (5 bases). Germline CDR1 SNHLY, CDR2 FYNNEI. The CDR3 extends over 14 amino acids. V lost 7 bases and J lost 6, with 13 bases in between. Full variable domain (remainder filled in from reference TRBV2 and TRBJ1-6): EPEVTQTPSHQVTQMGQEVILRCVPISNHLYFYWYRQILGQKVEFLVSFYNNEISEKSEIFDDQFSVERPDGSNFTLKIRSTKLEDSAMYFCASTGAFINSPLHFGNGTRLTVT.

This rearrangement joins TRBV5-6 to TRBJ2-3; 8 positions match TRBD1. CDR1 SGHDT and CDR2 YYEEEE come from the germline V gene. The CDR3 length is 15 residues. V lost 2 bases, J lost 4 bases, and 6 bases stayed unmatched. The CDR3 protein is CASSLQGDRADTQYF. In DNA form, the CDR3 reads TGTGCCAGCAGCTTACAGGGGGACCGAGCAGATACGCAGTATTTT.

The chain recombines TRBV9 with TRBJ2-5, with 14 nucleotides matching TRBD2. This CDR3 has 17 amino acids. CDR1 is SGDLS, CDR2 YYNGEE, per germline. With V trimmed by 4 bases and J by 2 bases, 7 bases remained unmatched. CDR3 loop: CASSPRLAGGLQETQYF. DNA for the CDR3: TGTGCCAGCAGCCCCCGACTAGCGGGGGGGCTGCAAGAGACCCAGTACTTC.